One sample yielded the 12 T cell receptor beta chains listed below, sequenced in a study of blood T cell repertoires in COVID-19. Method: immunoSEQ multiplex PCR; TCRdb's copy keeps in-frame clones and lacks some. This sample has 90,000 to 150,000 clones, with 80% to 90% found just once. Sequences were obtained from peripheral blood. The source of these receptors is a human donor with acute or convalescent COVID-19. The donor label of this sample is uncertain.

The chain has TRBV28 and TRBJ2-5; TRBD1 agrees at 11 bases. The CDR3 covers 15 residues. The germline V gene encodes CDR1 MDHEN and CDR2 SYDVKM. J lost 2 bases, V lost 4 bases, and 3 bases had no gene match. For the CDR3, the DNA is TGTGCCAGCAGTTCGGGACAGGGGGTACAAGAGACCCAGTACTTC. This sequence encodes CASSSGQGVQETQYF.

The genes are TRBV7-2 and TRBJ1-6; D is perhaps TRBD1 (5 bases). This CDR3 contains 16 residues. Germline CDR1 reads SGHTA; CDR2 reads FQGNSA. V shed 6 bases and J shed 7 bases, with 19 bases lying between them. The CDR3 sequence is CASSWAFGGGNSPLHF. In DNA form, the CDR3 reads TGTGCCAGCAGTTGGGCCTTTGGGGGAGGAAATTCACCCCTCCACTTT.

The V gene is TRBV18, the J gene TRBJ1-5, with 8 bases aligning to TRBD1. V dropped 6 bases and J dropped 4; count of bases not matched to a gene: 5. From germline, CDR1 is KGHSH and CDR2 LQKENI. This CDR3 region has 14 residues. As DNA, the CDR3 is TGTGCCAGCTCCACTCGGGACAGGAATCAGCCCCAGCATTTT. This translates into CASSTRDRNQPQHF. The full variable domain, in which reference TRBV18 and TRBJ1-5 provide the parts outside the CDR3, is NAGVMQNPRHLVRRRGQEARLRCSPMKGHSHVYWYRQLPEEGLKFMVYLQKENIIDESGMPKERFSAEFPKEGPSILRIQQVVRGDSAAYFCASSTRDRNQPQHFGDGTRLSIL.

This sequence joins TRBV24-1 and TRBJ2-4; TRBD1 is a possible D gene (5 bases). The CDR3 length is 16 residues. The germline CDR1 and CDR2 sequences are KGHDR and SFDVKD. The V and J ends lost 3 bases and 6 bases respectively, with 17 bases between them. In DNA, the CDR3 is TGTGCCACCAGTGATCCCCGCCGCGGTGGGGCAAACATTCAGTACTTC. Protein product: CATSDPRRGGANIQYF.

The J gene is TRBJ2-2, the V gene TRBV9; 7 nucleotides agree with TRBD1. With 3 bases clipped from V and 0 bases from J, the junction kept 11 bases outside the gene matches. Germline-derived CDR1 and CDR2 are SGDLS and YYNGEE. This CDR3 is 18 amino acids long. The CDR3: CASSARQGGGANTGELFF. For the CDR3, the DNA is TGTGCCAGCAGCGCTAGACAGGGTGGCGGAGCGAACACCGGGGAGCTGTTTTTT.

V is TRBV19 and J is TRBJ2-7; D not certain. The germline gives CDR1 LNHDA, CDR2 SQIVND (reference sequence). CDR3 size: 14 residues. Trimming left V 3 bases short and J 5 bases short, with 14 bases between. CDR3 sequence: CASSMIDDRDEQYF. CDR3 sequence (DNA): TGTGCCAGTAGTATGATAGATGACCGGGACGAGCAGTACTTC.

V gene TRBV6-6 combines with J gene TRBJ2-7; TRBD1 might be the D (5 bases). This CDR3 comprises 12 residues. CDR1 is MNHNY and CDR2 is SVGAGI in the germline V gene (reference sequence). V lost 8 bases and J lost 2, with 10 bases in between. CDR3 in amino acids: CASRKGTYEQYF. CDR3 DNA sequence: TGTGCCAGCCGGAAGGGGACCTACGAGCAGTACTTC.

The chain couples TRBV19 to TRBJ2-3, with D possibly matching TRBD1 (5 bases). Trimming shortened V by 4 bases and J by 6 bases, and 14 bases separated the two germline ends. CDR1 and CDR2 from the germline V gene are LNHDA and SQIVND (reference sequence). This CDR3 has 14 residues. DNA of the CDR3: TGTGCCAGTAGTAGTGCAGGGTTGACGGATACGCAGTATTTT. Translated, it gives CASSSAGLTDTQYF.

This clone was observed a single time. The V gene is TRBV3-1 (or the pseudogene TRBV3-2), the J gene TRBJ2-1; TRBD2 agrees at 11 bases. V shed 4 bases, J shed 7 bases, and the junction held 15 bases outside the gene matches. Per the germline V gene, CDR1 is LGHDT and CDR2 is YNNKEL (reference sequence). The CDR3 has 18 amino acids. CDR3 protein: CASSLPPGLAASENEQFF. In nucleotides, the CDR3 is TGTGCCAGCAGCCTACCCCCGGGACTAGCGGCGTCAGAGAATGAGCAGTTCTTC.

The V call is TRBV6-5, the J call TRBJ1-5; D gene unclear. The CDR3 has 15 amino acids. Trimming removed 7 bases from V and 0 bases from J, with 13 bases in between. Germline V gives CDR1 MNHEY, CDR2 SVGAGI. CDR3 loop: CASTRGQTSNQPQHF. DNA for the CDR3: TGTGCCAGCACTCGAGGGCAGACTAGCAATCAGCCCCAGCATTTT.

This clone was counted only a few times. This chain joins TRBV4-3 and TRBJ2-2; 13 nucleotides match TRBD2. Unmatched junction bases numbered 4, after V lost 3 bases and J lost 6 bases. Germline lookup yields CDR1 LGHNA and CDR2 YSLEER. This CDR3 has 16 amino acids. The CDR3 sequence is CASSHWTSGRPGELFF. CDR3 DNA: TGCGCCAGCAGCCACTGGACTAGCGGGAGACCCGGGGAGCTGTTTTTT.

The CDR3 DNA reads as TGTGCCAGCAGCCAAAGGCTAGCGGCCACGGACGGCTACGAGCAGTACTTC. Its protein is CASSQRLAATDGYEQYF. The chain combines TRBV3-1 (or the pseudogene TRBV3-2) with TRBJ2-7, with 7 positions matching TRBD2. Germline loops: CDR1 LGHDT, CDR2 YNNKEL (reference sequence). The CDR3 totals 17 residues. J was trimmed by 3 bases and V by 2 bases; bases with no gene match: 13.